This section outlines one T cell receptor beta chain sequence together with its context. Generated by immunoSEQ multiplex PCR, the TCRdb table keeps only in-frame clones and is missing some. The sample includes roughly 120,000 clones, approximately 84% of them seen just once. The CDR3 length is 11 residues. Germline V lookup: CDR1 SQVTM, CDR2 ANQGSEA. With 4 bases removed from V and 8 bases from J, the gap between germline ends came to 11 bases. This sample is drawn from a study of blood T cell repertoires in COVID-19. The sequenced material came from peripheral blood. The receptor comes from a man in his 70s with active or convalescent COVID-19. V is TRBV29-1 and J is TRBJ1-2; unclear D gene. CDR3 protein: CSVGLRGGYTF. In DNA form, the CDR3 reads TGCAGCGTTGGACTCCGGGGAGGCTACACCTTC.